These 5 T cell receptor beta chains share one sample of origin, sequenced in a study of T cell responses to AZD1222 COVID-19 vaccine. TCRdb's copy holds only in-frame clones and misses some; the assay was immunoSEQ multiplex PCR. The data hold 150,000 to 200,000 clones, with more than 80% observed a single time. The sequencing here drew on peripheral blood, taken 28 days after the second dose of the MenACWY control vaccine. Receptors originate from an adult who received the MenACWY meningococcal vaccine as a control.

The chain couples TRBV19 to TRBJ2-5, with 7 bases aligning to TRBD2. V was pared by 8 bases and J by 2 bases, with 11 bases of the junction left unmatched. This CDR3 is 15 amino acids long. The germline CDR1 and CDR2 sequences are LNHDA and SQIVND (reference sequence). CDR3 in DNA: TGTGCCAGTGGCTCAGAGCCGGGGGGACAAGAGACCCAGTACTTC. Its translation: CASGSEPGGQETQYF.

The chain combines TRBV24-1 with TRBJ1-2; 10 bases align to TRBD1. Losses at the gene ends were 4 bases for V and 7 bases for J; bases not matched to a gene: 8. This CDR3 region has 15 residues. Germline V gene data show CDR1 as KGHDR and CDR2 as SFDVKD. The CDR3 spells CATSDYPDRGSGYTF. The CDR3 bases are TGTGCCACCAGTGACTATCCGGACAGGGGGTCTGGCTACACCTTC.

The genes are TRBV24-1 and TRBJ1-2; D gene ambiguous. The CDR3 has 14 residues. Trimming cost V 0 bases and J 4 bases, with 8 bases left between them. The germline V gene encodes CDR1 KGHDR and CDR2 SFDVKD. CDR3 bases: TGTGCCACCAGTGATTTGTATAGAGCCTATGGCTACACCTTC. Protein product: CATSDLYRAYGYTF.

The V gene is TRBV9, the J gene TRBJ1-1; no definite D call. The CDR3 has 14 residues. Trimming took off 5 bases at V and 3 bases at J, with 14 bases between the two ends. CDR1 and CDR2 (germline): SGDLS, YYNGEE. CDR3 nucleotides: TGTGCCAGCAGTTTCGGGGTTGCGGACACTGAAGCTTTCTTT. Protein product: CASSFGVADTEAFF. The entire variable domain, with the rest obtained from reference TRBV9 and TRBJ1-1, is as follows: DSGVTQTPKHLITATGQRVTLRCSPRSGDLSVYWYQQSLDQGLQFLIQYYNGEERAKGNILERFSAQQFPDLHSELNLSSLELGDSALYFCASSFGVADTEAFFGQGTRLTVV.

V is TRBV7-3 and J is TRBJ2-1, with a tentative D call TRBD2 (5 bases). V lost 5 bases and J lost 9, with 17 bases in between. This CDR3 has 14 residues. Looked up from germline, CDR1 is SGHTA and CDR2 is FQGTGA. In DNA form, the CDR3 reads TGTGCCAGCAGCCGATCAGGCGCTCGGGGTGAGCAGTTCTTC. This sequence encodes CASSRSGARGEQFF.